This TCR beta chain was sequenced for a study of blood T cell repertoires in COVID-19. Study overall: Collection of acute and convalescent COVID-19 samples took place in the United States, Italy and Spain. In each case, the material was cDNA or gDNA derived from T cells, B-cell-depleted T cells, or PBMCs.

This CDR3 spans 16 amino acids. Germline V gene data show CDR1 as LNHDA and CDR2 as SQIVND (reference sequence). V lost 5 bases, J lost 0 bases, and 14 bases lay in between. Original analysis: Estimation of nucleated cell counts relied on the amplification of reference gene primers. TCRdb's copy holds only in-frame clones and misses some; the assay was immunoSEQ multiplex PCR. The DNA was the basis for D and trimming; V, J and clone size are from that table. Among about 110,000 clones listed, 84% were seen once. This chain uses TRBV19 with TRBJ1-3; D gene ambiguous. This TCR was recovered from a woman between 55 and 75 years old with acute or convalescent COVID-19. The sample comprised peripheral blood. The CDR3 region has the DNA TGTGCCAGTAGTGTGGAGGCAGGAAGCTCTGGAAACACCATATATTTT. Translation: CASSVEAGSSGNTIYF.